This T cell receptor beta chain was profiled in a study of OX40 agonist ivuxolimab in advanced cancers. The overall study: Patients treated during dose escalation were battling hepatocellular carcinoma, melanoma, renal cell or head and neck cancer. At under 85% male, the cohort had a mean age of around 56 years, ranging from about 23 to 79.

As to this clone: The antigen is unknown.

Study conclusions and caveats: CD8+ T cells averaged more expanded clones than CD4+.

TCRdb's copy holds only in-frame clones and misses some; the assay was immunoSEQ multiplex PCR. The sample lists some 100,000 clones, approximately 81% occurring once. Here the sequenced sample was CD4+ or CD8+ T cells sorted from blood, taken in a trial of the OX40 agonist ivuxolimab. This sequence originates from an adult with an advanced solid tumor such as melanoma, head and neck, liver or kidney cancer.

The CDR3 reads CASSQGDSGAYEQYF. The CDR3 nucleotides are TGCGCCAGCAGCCAAGGGGACTCGGGTGCCTACGAGCAGTACTTC. The V and J genes are TRBV4-3 and TRBJ2-7; D possibly corresponds to TRBD2 (6 bases). Germline V gene data show CDR1 as LGHNA and CDR2 as YSLEER. This CDR3 spans 15 amino acids. Trimming cost V 1 base and J 2 bases, with 12 bases left between them.